The 26 T cell receptor beta chains below all came from one sample that was sequenced in a study of blood T cell repertoires in COVID-19. Profiling relied on immunoSEQ multiplex PCR, and the TCRdb table lists in-frame clones only, not all of them. This table has fewer than 350,000 clones, more than 70% appearing once. Sequences were obtained from peripheral blood. These receptors originate from an older woman with COVID-19, enrolled during active disease.

This clone was seen only a few times. The chain links TRBV27 to TRBJ1-1; the D is unclear. The length of the CDR3 is 14 residues. Germline lookup yields CDR1 MNHEY and CDR2 SMNVEV (reference sequence). With 3 bases removed from V and 0 bases from J, the gap between germline ends came to 8 bases. DNA for the CDR3: TGTGCCAGCAGTTTGAACTTTTTGAACACTGAAGCTTTCTTT. It translates to CASSLNFLNTEAFF.

V is TRBV3-1 (or the pseudogene TRBV3-2) and J is TRBJ1-4; no definite D call. CDR1 is LGHDT, CDR2 YNNKEL, per germline (reference sequence). The V and J ends lost 1 base and 7 bases respectively, with 4 bases between them. This CDR3 comprises 12 residues. The DNA for the CDR3 is TGTGCCAGCAGCCAAGCGGTTGAAAAACTGTTTTTT. It encodes CASSQAVEKLFF.

This sequence joins TRBV11-2 and TRBJ2-5; 7 nucleotides align to TRBD1. V lost 2 bases to trimming and J lost 5 bases; unmatched junction nucleotides: 8. Germline V gives CDR1 SGHAT, CDR2 FQNNGV. The CDR3 runs 15 residues. The CDR3 region is CASSLMTGIKETQYF. CDR3 coding DNA: TGTGCCAGCAGCTTAATGACAGGGATCAAGGAGACCCAGTACTTC.

This clone was observed once. The V and J genes are TRBV7-9 and TRBJ2-2, with D possibly TRBD1 on 5 matching bases. Trimming removed 3 bases from V and 6 bases from J, with 11 bases in between. This CDR3 region has 14 residues. Germline loops: CDR1 SEHNR, CDR2 FQNEAQ (reference sequence). The CDR3 DNA reads TGTGCCAGCAGCTTTGACAGTATACCCGGGGAGCTGTTTTTT. This codes for CASSFDSIPGELFF.

The chain employs TRBV10-3 and TRBJ1-1, with a tentative D call TRBD1 (5 bases). This CDR3 spans 12 amino acids. From germline, CDR1 is ENHRY and CDR2 SYGVKD. V shed 11 bases and J shed 3 bases, with 13 bases lying between them. This CDR3 reads CASEGEDTEAFF. The CDR3 DNA reads as TGTGCCTCCGAAGGGGAGGACACTGAAGCTTTCTTT.

J is TRBJ1-2 and V is TRBV28, with 7 bases matching TRBD1. Germline values: CDR1 MDHEN, CDR2 SYDVKM. The CDR3 spans 16 residues. The ends lost 5 bases at V and 4 bases at J; junction bases unmatched: 13. CDR3 region: CASSPPGQHEGYGYTF. The CDR3 DNA sequence: TGTGCCAGCAGTCCACCGGGACAGCATGAAGGCTATGGCTACACCTTC.

The chain carries TRBV5-1 and TRBJ2-1; no clear D. V was clipped by 4 bases and J by 8 bases, with 10 bases between them. This CDR3 is 12 amino acids long. CDR1 and CDR2 (germline): SGHRS, YFSETQ. CDR3 nucleotide sequence: TGCGCCAGCAGCCCCCCGGGTGATGAGCAGTTCTTC. Protein product: CASSPPGDEQFF.

Here the CDR3 reads CASSLEVGAAGYTF. The CDR3 DNA is TGTGCCAGCAGTTTAGAGGTGGGAGCCGCTGGCTACACCTTC. The chain links TRBV28 to TRBJ1-2; D uncertain. Germline lookup yields CDR1 MDHEN and CDR2 SYDVKM. V shed 2 bases and J shed 7 bases, with 14 bases lying between them. CDR3 length: 14 amino acids.

J is TRBJ2-5 and V is TRBV5-1, with D perhaps matching TRBD2 (5 bases). Trimming removed 4 bases from V and 3 bases from J, with 10 bases in between. CDR1 and CDR2 from the germline V gene are SGHRS and YFSETQ. The CDR3 runs to 13 residues. The CDR3: CASSRRRKETQYF. The CDR3 region has the DNA TGCGCCAGCAGCCGGAGGAGAAAAGAGACCCAGTACTTC.

This rearrangement joins TRBV6-1 to TRBJ1-5, with D maybe TRBD1 (5 bases). V dropped 0 bases and J dropped 6 bases, with 12 bases sitting between them. Germline-derived CDR1 and CDR2 are MNHNS and SASEGT. There are 15 residues in the CDR3. The CDR3 region is CASSEAGGMSQPQHF. The CDR3 DNA follows: TGTGCCAGCAGTGAAGCGGGGGGAATGAGTCAGCCCCAGCATTTT.

This chain connects TRBV18 to TRBJ2-7, with 9 bases fitting TRBD1. CDR3 length: 14 residues. V was pared by 4 bases and J by 3 bases, with 4 bases of the junction left unmatched. Germline loops: CDR1 KGHSH, CDR2 LQKENI. The chain's CDR3 is CASSLGTGHYEQYF. In DNA form, the CDR3 reads TGTGCCAGCTCACTAGGGACAGGGCACTACGAGCAGTACTTC.

The chain links TRBV11-1 to TRBJ1-5; D is undetermined. This CDR3 spans 13 amino acids. V was pared by 5 bases and J by 3 bases, with 8 bases between. Germline V gene lookup returns CDR1 SGHAT and CDR2 FQDESV (reference sequence). Here the CDR3 DNA reads TGTGCCAGCAGCCACCGGGACAATCAGCCCCAGCATTTT. As protein: CASSHRDNQPQHF. Based on the CDR3 plus reference TRBV11-1 and TRBJ1-5, the full variable domain is EAEVAQSPRYKITEKSQAVAFWCDPISGHATLYWYRQILGQGPELLVQFQDESVVDDSQLPKDRFSAERLKGVDSTLKIQPAELGDSAMYLCASSHRDNQPQHFGDGTRLSIL.

The chain has TRBV30 and TRBJ1-4; D is undetermined. V lost 1 base, J lost 5 bases, and 14 bases lay in between. The CDR3 consists of 15 residues. Germline V gene sequence: CDR1 GTSNPN, CDR2 SVGIG (reference sequence). The CDR3 region has the DNA TGTGCCTGGAGTGCGGGTAGGATCCCCAATGAAAAACTGTTTTTT. Its translation is CAWSAGRIPNEKLFF.

Only one count was recorded for this clone. This chain connects TRBV29-1 to TRBJ1-1, with D tentatively TRBD1 (5 bases). V was shortened by 4 bases and J by 0 bases, with 9 bases between the two germline ends. Germline CDR1 reads SQVTM; CDR2 reads ANQGSEA. This CDR3 has 13 residues. The CDR3 spells CSVVGHLNTEAFF. In DNA, the CDR3 is TGCAGCGTTGTTGGACACTTGAACACTGAAGCTTTCTTT.

The chain uses TRBV28 and TRBJ1-5; 9 bases map to TRBD1. CDR3 length equals 15 residues. V trimming: 7 bases; J trimming: 6 bases; junction bases outside the gene matches: 10. Germline V gene sequence: CDR1 MDHEN, CDR2 SYDVKM. This CDR3 is CASNSGTGRGQPQHF. As DNA, the CDR3 is TGTGCCAGCAATAGCGGGACAGGGCGCGGTCAGCCCCAGCATTTT.

The CDR3 sequence: CASSSRPVETQYF. CDR3 coding DNA: TGTGCCAGCAGTTCTAGACCCGTCGAGACCCAGTACTTC. J is TRBJ2-5 and V is TRBV12-3 or TRBV12-4; D gene uncertain. The CDR3 runs to 13 residues. Trimming stripped 4 bases from V and 5 bases from J, with 11 bases between.

This chain links TRBV7-7 with TRBJ1-1; maybe TRBD1 (6 bases). V was cut by 5 bases and J by 2 bases, with 15 bases left in between. In germline, CDR1 is SSHAT, CDR2 FNYEAQ (reference sequence). This CDR3 is 15 amino acids long. The CDR3 nucleotides are TGTGCCAGCAGCCCATTATCAGGGGTAAACACTGAAGCTTTCTTT. It translates to CASSPLSGVNTEAFF.

In this sample, this clone turned up once. For the CDR3, the DNA is TGTGCCAGCACCTTTGGGGGCTATGGAAACATTCAGTACTTC. This gives the protein CASTFGGYGNIQYF. The genes are TRBV2 and TRBJ2-4; D perhaps matches TRBD1 (6 bases). CDR1 is SNHLY, CDR2 FYNNEI, per germline. The CDR3 is made up of 14 amino acids. V dropped 7 bases and J dropped 6 bases, with 16 bases sitting between them.

This chain joins TRBV6-1 and TRBJ1-2; 7 nucleotides align to TRBD1. CDR1 and CDR2 from the germline V gene are MNHNS and SASEGT. This CDR3 comprises 15 residues. Trimming cost V 3 bases and J 4 bases; bases outside gene matches: 8. The CDR3 sequence: CASSDMTNRGYGYTF. The CDR3, as DNA: TGTGCCAGCAGTGACATGACTAACAGGGGCTATGGCTACACCTTC.

The gene calls are TRBV19 and TRBJ1-2, with 11 bases that match TRBD1. V lost 5 bases to trimming and J lost 6 bases; unmatched junction nucleotides: 5. The CDR3 sequence is 14 residues long. Per the germline V gene, CDR1 is LNHDA and CDR2 is SQIVND (reference sequence). The CDR3 reads CASSLGQGADGYTF. CDR3 bases: TGTGCCAGTAGTCTCGGACAGGGGGCGGATGGCTACACCTTC.

The V gene is TRBV28, the J gene TRBJ1-1; TRBD1 agrees at 7 bases. CDR1 MDHEN and CDR2 SYDVKM come from the germline V gene. The trim removed 7 bases at V and 2 bases at J, leaving 7 bases unmatched. The CDR3 has 14 amino acids. CDR3 in DNA: TGTGCCAGCAAGGCAGGGGGTTATAACACTGAAGCTTTCTTT. This codes for CASKAGGYNTEAFF. Combining the CDR3 with reference TRBV28 and TRBJ1-1 gives the whole variable domain DVKVTQSSRYLVKRTGEKVFLECVQDMDHENMFWYRQDPGLGLRLIYFSYDVKMKEKGDIPEGYSVSREKKERFSLILESASTNQTSMYLCASKAGGYNTEAFFGQGTRLTVV.

V is TRBV7-3 and J is TRBJ2-1; D gene unclear. The CDR3 sequence is 13 residues long. Germline V gene sequence: CDR1 SGHTA, CDR2 FQGTGA. V lost 1 base, J lost 8 bases, and 9 bases lay in between. In DNA form, the CDR3 reads TGTGCCAGCAGCTTAATCGCGGTTTATGAGCAGTTCTTC. It yields the protein CASSLIAVYEQFF.

For the CDR3, the DNA is TGTGCCAGCAGCCAAGAGCCGGGACAGCCAAAAGGCTACACCTTC. Translated: CASSQEPGQPKGYTF. V gene TRBV4-2 combines with J gene TRBJ1-2; TRBD1 aligns across 7 bases. J was trimmed by 8 bases and V by 0 bases; bases with no gene match: 9. Per germline, CDR1 LGHNA and CDR2 YNFKEQ. The CDR3 extends over 15 amino acids.

This clone appeared a few times. The chain joins TRBV27 to TRBJ1-2; D might be TRBD1 (5 bases). CDR1 and CDR2 (germline): MNHEY, SMNVEV (reference sequence). V was pared by 1 base and J by 6 bases, with 12 bases between. The CDR3 length is 14 residues. CDR3 protein: CASSLYPGIDGYTF. In DNA form, the CDR3 reads TGTGCCAGCAGTTTATATCCAGGGATAGATGGCTACACCTTC.

This clone was seen just once. The V call is TRBV24-1, the J call TRBJ1-5; TRBD1 is a possible D gene (5 bases). Trimming left V 4 bases short and J 6 bases short, with 12 bases between. The CDR3 contains 14 residues. In germline, CDR1 is KGHDR, CDR2 SFDVKD. CDR3 DNA: TGTGCCACCAGTGACTCCGGGGGAAGTCAGCCCCAGCATTTT. Residues: CATSDSGGSQPQHF.

This chain joins TRBV6-2 or TRBV6-3 and TRBJ2-7; 7 bases are shared with TRBD2. Germline V gene sequence: CDR1 MNHEY, CDR2 SVGEGT. The V and J ends lost 6 bases and 2 bases, in that order; junction bases with no gene match: 16. The CDR3 has 17 residues. DNA for the CDR3: TGTGCCAGCAGCCCCTGGGGGAGGGGCGAGAAAACCTACGAGCAGTACTTC. It translates to CASSPWGRGEKTYEQYF.